A selection of T cell receptor beta chains follows, all from one sample in a study of blood T cell repertoires in COVID-19. Some clones are missing from TCRdb's copy, which holds only in-frame ones; the method was immunoSEQ multiplex PCR. In the table there are about 320,000 clones, roughly 87% of which are singletons. Specimen: PBMCs or T cells enriched from blood (not recorded which). Receptor source: a woman aged 18-29 years who had recovered from COVID-19. The CDR3 runs from the conserved cysteine through the conserved F or W. A D gene is named only where the DNA matches it firmly. Size values are once, few and many counts, or a class for expanded clones, and some rows have none.

TRBJ1-4	14	.	TRBD1	TRBV5-1	CASSPQGSNEKLFF	TGCGCCAGCAGCCCACAGGGGAGTAATGAAAAACTGTTTTTT
TRBJ2-3	16	.	.	TRBV5-8	CASSLEGGWSTDTQYF	TGTGCCAGCAGCTTGGAAGGGGGTTGGAGCACAGATACGCAGTATTTT
TRBJ1-1	14	.	.	TRBV10-3	CAISELGANTEAFF	TGTGCCATCAGTGAGTTGGGGGCGAACACTGAAGCTTTCTTT
TRBJ1-1	13	.	.	TRBV2	CASRVDMNTEAFF	TGTGCCAGCAGGGTAGACATGAACACTGAAGCTTTCTTT
TRBJ2-7	15	.	.	TRBV5-1	CASSLEVEKSYEQYF	TGCGCCAGCAGTCTTGAGGTCGAGAAGAGCTACGAGCAGTACTTC
TRBJ2-5	14	few	.	TRBV5-4	CASSLDSYQETQYF	TGTGCCAGCAGCTTAGACAGCTACCAAGAGACCCAGTACTTC
TRBJ1-4	18	few	TRBD1	TRBV2	CASSPGQSSVATNEKLFF	TGTGCCAGCAGCCCGGGACAGAGCAGCGTTGCAACTAATGAAAAACTGTTTTTT
TRBJ2-3	16	.	TRBD1	TRBV19	CASSATGTGGTDTQYF	TGTGCCAGTAGTGCAACCGGGACAGGGGGCACAGATACGCAGTATTTT
TRBJ2-7	16	many	.	TRBV9	CASSVARSGDLYEQYF	TGTGCCAGCAGCGTAGCTCGATCGGGAGATCTCTACGAGCAGTACTTC
TRBJ2-7	21	.	TRBD2	TRBV6-2/TRBV6-3	CASSFQNIRTSGRALPYEQYF	TGTGCCAGCAGTTTTCAGAACATCCGGACTAGCGGGAGGGCTTTACCATACGAGCAGTACTTC
TRBJ2-6	15	.	.	TRBV5-1	CASSSGAGGANVLTF	TGCGCCAGCAGTAGTGGGGCTGGTGGGGCCAACGTCCTGACTTTC
TRBJ2-5	17	.	TRBD1	TRBV27	CASSWIPGTGESWTQYF	TGTGCCAGCAGTTGGATACCCGGGACAGGGGAGTCTTGGACCCAGTACTTC
TRBJ2-3	16	.	TRBD1	TRBV4-2	CASSQEDRPPVDTQYF	TGTGCCAGCAGCCAAGAGGACAGGCCGCCGGTCGATACGCAGTATTTT
TRBJ2-5	16	.	TRBD2	TRBV6-2/TRBV6-3	CASSLHSGGARETQYF	TGTGCCAGCAGTCTTCATAGCGGGGGGGCCCGGGAGACCCAGTACTTC
TRBJ2-3	15	.	TRBD2	TRBV9	CASSDSGRVADTQYF	TGTGCCAGCAGCGATAGCGGGAGGGTGGCAGATACGCAGTATTTT
TRBJ2-5	13	.	.	TRBV11-2	CASSPNAVAAQYF	TGTGCCAGCAGCCCAAACGCGGTAGCAGCCCAGTACTTC
TRBJ1-5	15	.	TRBD1	TRBV19	CASSIAQGAYQPQHF	TGTGCCAGTAGTATAGCACAGGGGGCGTATCAGCCCCAGCATTTT
TRBJ2-1	15	.	.	TRBV9	CASSGTQRGNNEQFF	TGTGCCAGCAGCGGGACACAGAGGGGGAACAATGAGCAGTTCTTC
TRBJ2-3	15	.	.	TRBV5-5	CASSFTGYRTDTQYF	TGTGCCAGCAGCTTTACAGGGTATCGCACAGATACGCAGTATTTT
TRBJ1-6	16	.	.	TRBV28	CASSPQDSSYNSPLHF	TGTGCCAGCAGCCCACAGGACAGCTCCTATAATTCACCCCTCCACTTT
TRBJ2-3	20	.	TRBD2	TRBV5-1	CASSRYLLAGGGGATDTQYF	TGCGCCAGCAGCAGATACTTACTAGCGGGGGGTGGTGGGGCCACAGATACGCAGTATTTT
TRBJ1-4	15	.	.	TRBV19	CASSRGAGPNEKLFF	TGTGCCAGTAGCCGTGGGGCTGGCCCTAATGAAAAACTGTTTTTT
TRBJ1-1	16	.	TRBD1	TRBV7-9	CASSSSDTDRALGAFF	TGTGCCAGCAGCTCCTCCGATACAGACAGGGCGCTTGGAGCTTTCTTT
TRBJ2-7	12	.	.	TRBV7-2	CASSLRESGLVF	TGTGCCAGCAGCTTAAGGGAGTCCGGACTTGTTTTC
TRBJ1-2	14	.	.	TRBV2	CASSGLGQGYGYTF	TGTGCCAGCAGTGGGCTGGGGCAGGGCTATGGCTACACCTTC
TRBJ1-1	18	.	TRBD1	TRBV3-1/TRBV3-2	CASSHTREAGGRDTEAFF	TGTGCCAGCAGCCACACACGCGAAGCAGGGGGAAGGGACACTGAAGCTTTCTTT
TRBJ1-4	12	.	.	TRBV28	CASSLVLEKLFF	TGTGCCAGCAGTTTAGTTCTGGAAAAACTGTTTTTT
TRBJ1-1	14	.	.	TRBV14	CASSAQGMNTEAFF	TGTGCCAGCAGCGCCCAGGGCATGAACACTGAAGCTTTCTTT
TRBJ1-5	17	.	.	TRBV24-1	CATSDSLTENSNQPQHF	TGTGCCACCAGTGATTCATTGACAGAAAATAGCAATCAGCCCCAGCATTTT
TRBJ2-1	15	.	TRBD2	TRBV2	CASKPDGLAGGEQFF	TGTGCCAGCAAGCCCGATGGACTAGCTGGGGGTGAGCAGTTCTTC
TRBJ1-2	18	.	TRBD1	TRBV18	CASSPVGTDARFLYGYTF	TGTGCCAGCTCACCGGTTGGGACAGACGCACGTTTTCTTTATGGCTACACCTTC
TRBJ1-1	15	.	TRBD1	TRBV7-9	CASSDRQGLGTEAFF	TGTGCCAGCAGCGACCGACAGGGCCTAGGCACTGAAGCTTTCTTT
TRBJ1-2	13	.	TRBD1	TRBV10-1	CASYRGTFYGYTF	TGCGCCAGTTACAGGGGGACCTTTTATGGCTACACCTTC
TRBJ1-4	16	.	TRBD1	TRBV18	CASSLQRTGVGEKLFF	TGTGCCAGCTCACTACAAAGGACAGGGGTTGGTGAAAAACTGTTTTTT
TRBJ1-5	14	.	.	TRBV7-9	CASSLDRVGQPQHF	TGTGCCAGCAGCTTAGACAGGGTTGGGCAGCCCCAGCATTTT
TRBJ1-3	17	.	.	TRBV15	CATSIGSPKTSGNTIYF	TGTGCCACCAGCATCGGGTCCCCCAAAACCTCTGGAAACACCATATATTTT
TRBJ2-5	15	.	TRBD2	TRBV9	CASSVEPGGRETQYF	TGTGCCAGCAGCGTAGAACCGGGAGGGAGGGAGACCCAGTACTTC
TRBJ2-7	17	.	TRBD1	TRBV5-1	CASSLGPKGTGAYEQYF	TGCGCCAGCAGCTTGGGCCCAAAGGGGACAGGAGCCTACGAGCAGTACTTC
TRBJ1-6	15	.	.	TRBV7-9	CASSLGSSDNSPLHF	TGTGCCAGCAGCTTAGGGTCCAGTGATAATTCACCCCTCCACTTT
TRBJ1-2	16	.	TRBD1	TRBV19	CASTSPGGGGDYGYTF	TGTGCCAGTACCTCGCCTGGAGGGGGCGGAGACTATGGCTACACCTTC
TRBJ1-2	12	.	.	TRBV5-5	CASSLRSSGYTF	TGTGCCAGCAGCTTGCGATCAAGCGGCTACACCTTC
TRBJ2-3	17	.	.	TRBV7-7	CASSLGGGITTTDTQYF	TGTGCCAGCAGCTTAGGGGGGGGCATCACCACCACAGATACGCAGTATTTT
TRBJ2-7	18	.	TRBD1	TRBV27	CASSLSRGRGPGGNEQYF	TGTGCCAGCAGTTTATCCCGGGGCAGGGGGCCTGGTGGGAACGAGCAGTACTTC
TRBJ2-1	16	.	.	TRBV19	CASSIPGGGSYNEQFF	TGTGCCAGTAGTATCCCAGGAGGCGGTTCCTACAATGAGCAGTTCTTC
TRBJ2-1	13	.	.	TRBV6-4	CASSDSSYNEQFF	TGTGCCAGCAGTGACTCCAGCTACAATGAGCAGTTCTTC
TRBJ2-3	12	few	.	TRBV24-1	CATSDYLYTQYF	TGTGCCACCAGTGATTACTTATATACGCAGTATTTT
TRBJ1-3	16	.	.	TRBV4-3	CASSQEAHREGNTIYF	TGCGCCAGCAGCCAAGAGGCCCACAGGGAGGGTAACACCATATATTTT
TRBJ1-3	14	few	.	TRBV28	CASSLQGPGNTIYF	TGTGCCAGCAGTTTACAGGGGCCTGGAAACACCATATATTTT
TRBJ2-7	14	.	TRBD1	TRBV28	CASSAGGKRWEQYF	TGTGCCAGCAGTGCAGGGGGAAAGCGCTGGGAGCAGTACTTC
TRBJ1-1	13	.	.	TRBV27	CASSFEGNTEAFF	TGTGCCAGCAGTTTTGAGGGGAACACTGAAGCTTTCTTT
TRBJ2-1	12	.	.	TRBV15	CATSRDLLGQFF	TGTGCCACCAGCAGAGATTTGCTCGGGCAGTTCTTC
TRBJ2-7	17	.	TRBD1	TRBV15	CATSSSAGGQGLGEQYF	TGTGCCACCAGCAGTAGCGCCGGGGGACAGGGTCTCGGCGAGCAGTACTTC
TRBJ1-6	14	.	TRBD1	TRBV4-1	CASSQDQGVSPLHF	TGCGCCAGCAGCCAAGATCAGGGGGTTTCACCCCTCCACTTT
TRBJ2-3	12	.	.	TRBV2	CASTLRADTQYF	TGTGCCAGCACTCTGCGGGCGGATACGCAGTATTTT
TRBJ1-5	17	.	TRBD1	TRBV5-5	CASSQGTGEISNQPQHF	TGTGCCAGCAGCCAGGGGACAGGGGAGATAAGCAATCAGCCCCAGCATTTT
TRBJ2-7	13	.	TRBD1	TRBV2	CASYGTGESEQYF	TGTGCCAGTTACGGGACAGGGGAGAGCGAGCAGTACTTC
TRBJ2-6	15	.	TRBD2	TRBV5-5	CASRGEGSGANVLTF	TGTGCCAGCAGGGGGGAGGGCTCTGGGGCCAACGTCCTGACTTTC
TRBJ1-5	15	.	TRBD1	TRBV6-5	CASSPQGASNQPQHF	TGTGCCAGCAGTCCACAGGGGGCGAGCAATCAGCCCCAGCATTTT
TRBJ2-1	16	.	.	TRBV9	CASSVSRGTAYNEQFF	TGTGCCAGCAGCGTATCGAGGGGGACGGCCTACAATGAGCAGTTCTTC